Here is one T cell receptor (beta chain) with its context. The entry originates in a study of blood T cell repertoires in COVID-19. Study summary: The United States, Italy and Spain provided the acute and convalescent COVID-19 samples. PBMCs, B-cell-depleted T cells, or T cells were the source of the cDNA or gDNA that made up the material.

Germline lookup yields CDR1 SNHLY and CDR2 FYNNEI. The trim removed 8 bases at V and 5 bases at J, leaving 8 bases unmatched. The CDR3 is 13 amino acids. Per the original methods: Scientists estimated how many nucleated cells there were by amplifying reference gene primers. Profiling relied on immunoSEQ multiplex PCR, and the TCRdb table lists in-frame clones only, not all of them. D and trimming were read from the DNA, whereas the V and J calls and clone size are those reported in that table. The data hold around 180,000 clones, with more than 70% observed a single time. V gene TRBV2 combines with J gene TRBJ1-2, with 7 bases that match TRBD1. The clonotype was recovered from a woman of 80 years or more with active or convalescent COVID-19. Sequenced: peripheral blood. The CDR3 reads CASGRDRDYGYTF. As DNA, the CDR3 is TGTGCCAGCGGGCGGGACAGAGATTATGGCTACACCTTC.